This entry describes one T cell receptor beta chain. The V and J ends lost 1 base and 0 bases respectively, with 14 bases between them. This CDR3 region has 17 residues. The germline V gene encodes CDR1 SGHRS and CDR2 YFSETQ. This sample is drawn from a study of control samples from healthy donors and cancer patients. Assay: immunoSEQ multiplex PCR; the TCRdb copy retains only in-frame clones and omits some. This table holds over 65,000 clones, around 94% found once. This chain connects TRBV5-1 to TRBJ2-1; D is unclear. Material: blood. The receptor's source is a middle-aged woman in good health. The CDR3 DNA reads as TGCGCCAGCAGCTTGTATATGGGCGGTGACTCCTACAATGAGCAGTTCTTC. It translates to CASSLYMGGDSYNEQFF.